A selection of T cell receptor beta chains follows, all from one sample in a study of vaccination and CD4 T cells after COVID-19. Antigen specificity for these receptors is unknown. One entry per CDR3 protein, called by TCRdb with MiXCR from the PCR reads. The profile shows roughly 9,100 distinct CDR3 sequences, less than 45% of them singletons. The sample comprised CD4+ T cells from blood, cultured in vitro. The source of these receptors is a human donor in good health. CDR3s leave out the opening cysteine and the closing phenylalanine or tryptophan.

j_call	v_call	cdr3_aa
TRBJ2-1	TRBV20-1	SAAGPPLDEQF
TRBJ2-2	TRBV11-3	ASNEGGELF
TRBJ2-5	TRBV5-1	ASGGEAGETQY
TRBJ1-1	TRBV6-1	ASSPLGAPNTEAF
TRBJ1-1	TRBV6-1	ANGRVNTEAF
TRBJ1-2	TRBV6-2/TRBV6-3	ASSIGRYYGYT
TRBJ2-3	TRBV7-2	ASSLGGVGGPDTQY
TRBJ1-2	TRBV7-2	ASSQGQGYGYT
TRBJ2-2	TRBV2	ASSRNRGTGELF
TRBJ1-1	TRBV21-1	VSSPQGRTEAF
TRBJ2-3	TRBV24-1	ATSGMAGRTVPDTQY
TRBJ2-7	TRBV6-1	ASSAPGQFRPQY
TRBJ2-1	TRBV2	ASSSSGSYNEQF
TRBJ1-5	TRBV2	ASSEMGQGNQPQH
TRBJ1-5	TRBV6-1	ASSEGTDNQPQH
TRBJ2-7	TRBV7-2	ASSTTTYEQY
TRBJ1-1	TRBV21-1	ASSKRRDRTNTEAF
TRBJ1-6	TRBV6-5	ASSYSAWTASNSPLH
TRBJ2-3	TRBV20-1	SGLGSTDTQY
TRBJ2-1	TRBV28	ASSSVAGLGNEQF
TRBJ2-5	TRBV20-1	SAGQGEQETQY
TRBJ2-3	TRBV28	ASSLTSGPDTQY
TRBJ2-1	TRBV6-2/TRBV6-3	ASSYSRLAGNNEQF
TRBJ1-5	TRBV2	ASSGGSSNSNQPQH
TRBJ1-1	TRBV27	ASSYRGSTEAF
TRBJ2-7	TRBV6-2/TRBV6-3	ASSSSKEEQY
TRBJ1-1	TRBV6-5	ASSYGGKAF
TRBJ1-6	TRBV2	ASTRSRGQISPLH
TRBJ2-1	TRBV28	ASSPTIYNEQF
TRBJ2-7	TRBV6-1	ASTPSGIYEQY
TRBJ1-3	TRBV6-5	ASSYPRGSGNTIY
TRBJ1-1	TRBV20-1	SATLGAGPNTEAF
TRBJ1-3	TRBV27	ASSWRSNLNTIY
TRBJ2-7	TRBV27	AGSSRDRAYEQY
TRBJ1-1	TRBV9	ASSVVAGNTEAF
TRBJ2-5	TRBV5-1	ASRTLPQETQY
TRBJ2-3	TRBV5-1	ASSPGGEADTQY
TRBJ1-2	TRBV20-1	SARGSGNYGYT
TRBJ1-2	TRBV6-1	ASSEAGQAHYGYT
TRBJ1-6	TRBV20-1	SARPPSGGSSPLH
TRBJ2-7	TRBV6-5	ASSWGQGSYEQY
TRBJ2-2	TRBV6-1	ASNGLAGGAGELF
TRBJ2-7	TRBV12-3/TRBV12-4	ASSLLAGAGEQY
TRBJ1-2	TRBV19	ASQTGDYGYT
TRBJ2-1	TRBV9	ASSVLSGPHGNEQF
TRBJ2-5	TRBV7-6	ASSMEETQY
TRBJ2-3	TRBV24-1	ATSGGSLDTQY
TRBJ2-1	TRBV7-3	ASSLSASTYNEQF
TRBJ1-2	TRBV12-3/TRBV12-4	ASSLGAGTGAYYGYT
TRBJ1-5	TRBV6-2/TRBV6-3	ASSHDRAGQPQH
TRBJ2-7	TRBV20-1	SAGPRYYEQY